The 3 T cell receptor beta chains reported below all come from one sample, sequenced in a study of T cells in localized non-small cell lung cancer. Data came from immunoSEQ multiplex PCR; TCRdb stores just in-frame clones and leaves some out. The table records 40,000 to 55,000 clones, 65% to 90% of them present only once. Here the sequenced sample was peripheral blood mononuclear cells, taken before any cancer treatment. The receptors come from a man aged 40 to 70 with stage III lung adenocarcinoma.

The J gene is TRBJ1-1, the V gene TRBV5-1; D is unresolved. Germline V gene sequence: CDR1 SGHRS, CDR2 YFSETQ. The length of the CDR3 is 16 residues. Trimming pared 4 bases from V and 0 bases from J, leaving 16 bases between. CDR3 coding DNA: TGCGCCAGCAGCGACTTGCGTTTCTCCTTGAACACTGAAGCTTTCTTT. Its translation is CASSDLRFSLNTEAFF.

The V and J genes are TRBV21-1 and TRBJ2-7. TRBV21-1 is classified as a pseudogene. The CDR3 loop spans 14 amino acids. The CDR3 DNA sequence: TGTGCCAGCAGGGTTAGGAAGGGCGCCTACGAGCAGTACTTC. Encoded protein: CASRVRKGAYEQYF.

This chain connects TRBV5-5 to TRBJ1-1; D remains unclear. V was cut by 0 bases and J by 0 bases, with 9 bases left in between. CDR1 and CDR2 (germline): SGHKS, YYEKEE (reference sequence). The CDR3 sequence is 15 residues long. DNA of the CDR3: TGTGCCAGCAGCTTGGCCGTAGGATTGAACACTGAAGCTTTCTTT. It specifies CASSLAVGLNTEAFF.